A single sample gave rise to the 31 T cell receptor beta chains below, sequenced in a study of cytomegalovirus exposure and HLA in healthy donors. A multiplex PCR was run with 60 Vbeta primers and 13 Jbeta primers. Method: immunoSEQ multiplex PCR; TCRdb's copy keeps in-frame clones and lacks some. The table lists around 130,000 clones, around 70% of them singletons, with about 2.6% in the top ten. Sequencing was performed on PBMCs. These receptors were taken from a woman aged 55-69 years in good health and CMV-seropositive.

The V gene is TRBV9, the J gene TRBJ1-3; 7 bases are a match to TRBD1. The germline gives CDR1 SGDLS, CDR2 YYNGEE. The CDR3 extends over 15 amino acids. Trimming removed 3 bases from V and 4 bases from J; junction bases left unmatched: 7. CDR3 loop: CASSATGIPGNTIYF. Written as DNA, the CDR3 is TGTGCCAGCAGCGCGACAGGGATTCCAGGAAACACCATATATTTT.

This clone was detected only a few times. V and J are TRBV13 and TRBJ1-3, with D unclear. This CDR3 has 14 amino acids. Trimming took 1 base from V and 0 from J, leaving 4 bases between them. CDR1 PRHDT and CDR2 FYEKMQ come from the germline V gene (reference sequence). Here the CDR3 DNA reads TGTGCCAGCAGCTTAGCCCGCTCTGGAAACACCATATATTTT. Its translation is CASSLARSGNTIYF. Looking up the rest from reference TRBV13 and TRBJ1-3 gives the full variable domain: AAGVIQSPRHLIKEKRETATLKCYPIPRHDTVYWYQQGPGQDPQFLISFYEKMQSDKGSIPDRFSAQQFSDYHSELNMSSLELGDSALYFCASSLARSGNTIYFGEGSWLTVV.

CDR3 in amino acids: CASGIQGALGYTF. For the CDR3, the DNA is TGTGCTAGTGGTATACAGGGGGCCTTGGGCTACACCTTC. The chain couples TRBV12-5 to TRBJ1-2; 9 bases are a match to TRBD1. Germline V gene sequence: CDR1 LGHNT, CDR2 FRNRAP. The CDR3 runs 13 residues. V lost 5 bases and J lost 8; bases outside the gene matches: 6.

The chain uses TRBV10-1 and TRBJ2-7, with 12 bases fitting TRBD2. V lost 5 bases, J lost 0 bases, and 2 bases stayed unmatched. The CDR3 is made up of 15 amino acids. Germline lookup yields CDR1 WNHNN and CDR2 SYGVQD (reference sequence). CDR3 in DNA: TGCGCCAGCAGTCCGGGACTAGCGGGCTCCTACGAGCAGTACTTC. The encoded protein is CASSPGLAGSYEQYF.

As to this clone: Other nucleotide sequences from this sample produce the same CDR3. The V and J genes are TRBV9 and TRBJ2-1; the D gene is possibly TRBD1 (5 bases). This CDR3 comprises 15 residues. Germline V CDR1 and CDR2: SGDLS, YYNGEE. With 0 bases removed from V and 1 base from J, the gap between germline ends came to 8 bases. The CDR3 loop is CASSVGGASYNEQFF. Here the CDR3 DNA reads TGTGCCAGCAGCGTAGGGGGCGCGTCCTACAATGAGCAGTTCTTC.

The chain couples TRBV9 to TRBJ2-3, with a possible D match to TRBD1 (5 bases). The CDR3 spans 13 residues. The germline CDR1 and CDR2 sequences are SGDLS and YYNGEE. Trimming took off 6 bases at V and 0 bases at J, with 8 bases between the two ends. The CDR3 loop reads CASKAGSTDTQYF. CDR3 coding DNA: TGTGCCAGCAAGGCAGGGAGCACAGATACGCAGTATTTT. Looking up the rest from reference TRBV9 and TRBJ2-3 gives the full variable domain: DSGVTQTPKHLITATGQRVTLRCSPRSGDLSVYWYQQSLDQGLQFLIQYYNGEERAKGNILERFSAQQFPDLHSELNLSSLELGDSALYFCASKAGSTDTQYFGPGTRLTVL.

The chain uses TRBV7-3 and TRBJ2-2; 10 bases are a match to TRBD2. The trim removed 5 bases at V and 3 bases at J, leaving 6 bases unmatched. Looked up from germline, CDR1 is SGHTA and CDR2 is FQGTGA. This CDR3 has 16 amino acids. Here the CDR3 DNA reads TGTGCCAGCAGCCCCGAGCGGGGGGGTTACACCGGGGAGCTGTTTTTT. It codes for CASSPERGGYTGELFF.

The CDR3, as DNA: TGTGCCAGCGCTGGACAGTCGGAGACCCAGTACTTC. It translates to CASAGQSETQYF. The chain links TRBV2 to TRBJ2-5; D is possibly TRBD1 (6 bases). V was pared by 8 bases and J by 5 bases, with 12 bases between. This CDR3 region has 12 residues. Per the germline V gene, CDR1 is SNHLY and CDR2 is FYNNEI.

The chain is built from TRBV7-6 and TRBJ1-6; no clear D gene. Germline V gives CDR1 SGHVS, CDR2 FNYEAQ. V shed 3 bases and J shed 5 bases, with 8 bases lying between them. The CDR3 sequence is 14 residues long. CDR3 amino acids: CASSLIQNNSPLHF. CDR3 nucleotide sequence: TGTGCCAGCAGCTTGATACAAAATAATTCACCCCTCCACTTT. Using reference TRBV7-6 and TRBJ1-6 for the parts outside the CDR3, the full variable domain is GAGVSQSPRYKVTKRGQDVALRCDPISGHVSLYWYRQALGQGPEFLTYFNYEAQQDKSGLPNDRFSAERPEGSISTLTIQRTEQRDSAMYRCASSLIQNNSPLHFGNGTRLTVT.

For the CDR3, the DNA is TGTGCCAGCAGTTTCCCCGGGACAGGGTTCAGTGGCTACACCTTC. Residues: CASSFPGTGFSGYTF. The genes are TRBV25-1 and TRBJ1-2, with 9 bases lining up with TRBD1. This CDR3 is built from 15 residues. Germline CDR1 and CDR2: MGHDK and SYGVNS. V trimming: 5 bases; J trimming: 7 bases; junction bases outside the gene matches: 11.

The rearrangement joins TRBV7-9 to TRBJ1-6; the D gene is possibly TRBD1 (5 bases). The CDR3 has 14 amino acids. Germline CDR1 SEHNR, CDR2 FQNEAQ (reference sequence). Trimming left V 4 bases short and J 6 bases short, with 10 bases between. This chain's CDR3 is CASSSGGFNSPLHF. For the CDR3, the DNA is TGTGCCAGCAGCTCGGGGGGATTTAATTCACCCCTCCACTTT.

This sequence joins TRBV9 and TRBJ2-1; TRBD2 matches 8 bases. With V trimmed by 4 bases and J by 3 bases, 3 bases remained unmatched. The CDR3 runs 14 residues. Germline V gives CDR1 SGDLS, CDR2 YYNGEE. The CDR3 DNA reads as TGTGCCAGCAGCCCAGCGGGGGACTACAATGAGCAGTTCTTC. Translation gives CASSPAGDYNEQFF.

This rearrangement joins TRBV19 to TRBJ1-5, with 9 bases matching TRBD1. Germline CDR1 is LNHDA and CDR2 is SQIVND (reference sequence). This CDR3 comprises 15 residues. V gave up 5 bases and J gave up 1 base; unmatched junction bases: 3. CDR3 sequence (DNA): TGTGCCAGTAGTCCCGGGACAGGGAGCAATCAGCCCCAGCATTTT. The encoded protein is CASSPGTGSNQPQHF.

The J gene is TRBJ1-2, the V gene TRBV15, with a possible D match to TRBD1 (6 bases). The CDR3 is made up of 15 amino acids. Germline-derived CDR1 and CDR2 are LNHNV and YYDKDF (reference sequence). V lost 6 bases and J lost 2, with 16 bases in between. The CDR3 protein is CATRAGQNDNYGYTF. In DNA form, the CDR3 reads TGTGCCACCAGGGCCGGACAGAATGACAACTATGGCTACACCTTC.

This clone was observed a handful of times. The CDR3 nucleotides are TGTGCCAGCAGTCTAGGGACAGGCAACTACGAGCAGTACTTC. Encoded protein: CASSLGTGNYEQYF. The chain combines TRBV27 with TRBJ2-7, with 8 bases aligning to TRBD1. Germline trimming cut 5 bases from V and 3 bases from J; bases unmatched to any gene: 6. Germline loops: CDR1 MNHEY, CDR2 SMNVEV (reference sequence). This CDR3 comprises 14 residues.

The genes are TRBV6-5 and TRBJ2-4, with a weak D call TRBD1 (5 bases). Between the trimmed V and J ends, which lost 0 bases and 7 bases, there was a span of 13 bases. CDR1 and CDR2 from the germline V gene are MNHEY and SVGAGI. The CDR3 covers 15 residues. CDR3 nucleotide sequence: TGTGCCAGCAGTTACTCGGGGCCCCTAGGGAACATTCAGTACTTC. It encodes CASSYSGPLGNIQYF.

This chain uses TRBV15 with TRBJ1-1; unclear D gene. Trimming pared 1 base from V and 4 bases from J, leaving 13 bases between. Germline CDR1 is LNHNV and CDR2 is YYDKDF (reference sequence). This CDR3 region has 15 residues. The CDR3 DNA reads TGTGCCACCAGCAGAGTGGCCCTCCGGGGCACTGAAGCTTTCTTT. Translation: CATSRVALRGTEAFF.

This clone was observed a handful of times. This chain connects TRBV2 to TRBJ1-6; D is undetermined. V was clipped by 2 bases and J by 6 bases, with 11 bases between them. CDR1 is SNHLY, CDR2 FYNNEI, per germline. The CDR3 is 15 amino acids. The CDR3 DNA reads TGTGCCAGCAGTGAACAGGCCATGATTAATTCACCCCTCCACTTT. Its protein is CASSEQAMINSPLHF.

V gene TRBV19 combines with J gene TRBJ1-2; D unresolved. The CDR3 runs 16 residues. V gave up 2 bases and J gave up 4 bases, with 17 bases separating them. Germline V gene sequence: CDR1 LNHDA, CDR2 SQIVND (reference sequence). CDR3 residues: CASSIMGRPLGYGYTF. CDR3 bases: TGTGCCAGTAGTATAATGGGCAGGCCTCTTGGCTATGGCTACACCTTC.

The rearrangement links TRBV6-1 to TRBJ1-1; tentatively, D is TRBD1 (6 bases). Germline-derived CDR1 and CDR2 are MNHNS and SASEGT. There are 14 residues in the CDR3. The V and J ends lost 1 base and 4 bases respectively, with 10 bases between them. The CDR3 coding sequence is TGTGCCAGCAGTGAAGATACAGGGTTCACTGAAGCTTTCTTT. It codes for CASSEDTGFTEAFF.

A note on this clone: The sample holds other DNA sequences that translate to the same CDR3. The chain links TRBV10-3 to TRBJ1-5, with 7 bases aligning to TRBD1. Trimming at V came to 0 bases and at J to 1 base, leaving 0 bases not matched to a gene. The CDR3 has 15 amino acids. Per germline, CDR1 ENHRY and CDR2 SYGVKD. Here the CDR3 DNA reads TGTGCCATCAGTGAGTCGGACAGGAGCAATCAGCCCCAGCATTTT. Amino acids: CAISESDRSNQPQHF.

J is TRBJ2-2 and V is TRBV29-1; a possible D gene is TRBD2 (6 bases). Trimming left V 5 bases short and J 2 bases short, with 12 bases between. Germline lookup yields CDR1 SQVTM and CDR2 ANQGSEA. This CDR3 is 14 amino acids long. CDR3 nucleotides: TGCAGCGTTTCCGGGACTTCCAACACCGGGGAGCTGTTTTTT. Its protein is CSVSGTSNTGELFF.

The V call is TRBV6-5, the J call TRBJ1-3; D not certain. Germline CDR1 MNHEY, CDR2 SVGAGI. CDR3 size: 16 residues. The V end was cut by 0 bases, the J end by 2 bases, with 11 bases between. The CDR3 spells CASSYSRRLAGNTIYF. CDR3 nucleotide sequence: TGTGCCAGCAGTTACTCGCGCAGGTTGGCTGGAAACACCATATATTTT.

The sample holds a few counts of this clone. The V and J genes are TRBV11-2 and TRBJ2-7; a possible D gene is TRBD1 (5 bases). The V gene's germline CDR1 is SGHAT and CDR2 FQNNGV. V shed 7 bases and J shed 0 bases, with 13 bases lying between them. The CDR3 sequence is 14 residues long. The CDR3 loop is CASTPARASYEQYF. The CDR3, as DNA: TGTGCCAGCACCCCGGCCAGGGCCTCCTACGAGCAGTACTTC.

This clone turned up a few times. V usage is TRBV5-1 and J usage is TRBJ2-3, with D possibly TRBD2 on 5 matching bases. Germline CDR1 SGHRS, CDR2 YFSETQ. This CDR3 has 16 residues. Trimming removed 3 bases at V and 4 bases at J, with 18 bases between. CDR3 region: CASSSEGVVGADTQYF. DNA of the CDR3: TGCGCCAGCAGCTCTGAGGGAGTGGTTGGGGCAGATACGCAGTATTTT. Variable domain in full (rest from reference TRBV5-1 and TRBJ2-3): KAGVTQTPRYLIKTRGQQVTLSCSPISGHRSVSWYQQTPGQGLQFLFEYFSETQRNKGNFPGRFSGRQFSNSRSEMNVSTLELGDSALYLCASSSEGVVGADTQYFGPGTRLTVL.

The J gene is TRBJ1-3, the V gene TRBV25-1; maybe TRBD1 (6 bases). This CDR3 spans 15 amino acids. Germline values: CDR1 MGHDK, CDR2 SYGVNS. V lost 5 bases and J lost 2, with 13 bases in between. In DNA, the CDR3 is TGTGCCAGCAGTCCGCCCGGGACAACTGGAAACACCATATATTTT. Amino acid sequence: CASSPPGTTGNTIYF.

This rearrangement joins TRBV6-6 to TRBJ2-1, with D possibly being TRBD1 (5 bases). The ends were cut back, 0 bases at V and 5 bases at J, with 8 bases in the middle. Germline lookup yields CDR1 MNHNY and CDR2 SVGAGI (reference sequence). This CDR3 contains 14 residues. This CDR3 reads CASSYSTANNEQFF. CDR3 nucleotides: TGTGCCAGCAGTTACTCGACAGCCAACAATGAGCAGTTCTTC.

The J gene is TRBJ1-2, the V gene TRBV18, with 7 bases matching TRBD1. Germline V gene data show CDR1 as KGHSH and CDR2 as LQKENI. The CDR3 sequence is 16 residues long. J gave up 3 bases and V 8 bases, and 15 bases lay outside the gene matches. CDR3 bases: TGTGCCAGCCCCCCCCCGCCCGACACAGGGGACTATGGCTACACCTTC. Residues: CASPPPPDTGDYGYTF.

This rearrangement joins TRBV2 to TRBJ1-1; D is unresolved. V was clipped by 8 bases and J by 1 base, with 11 bases between them. This CDR3 is 13 amino acids long. Germline-derived CDR1 and CDR2 are SNHLY and FYNNEI. The CDR3 nucleotides read TGTGCCAGCCTCGGGGAGGGGAACACTGAAGCTTTCTTT. It is translated as CASLGEGNTEAFF.

This chain uses TRBV5-1 with TRBJ2-7; maybe TRBD2 (6 bases). Germline V gene data show CDR1 as SGHRS and CDR2 as YFSETQ. The CDR3 is made up of 14 amino acids. The ends were cut back, 4 bases at V and 2 bases at J, with 13 bases in the middle. The CDR3 is CASSKGLGPYEQYF. In DNA, the CDR3 is TGCGCCAGCAGCAAGGGACTCGGACCCTACGAGCAGTACTTC.

The chain couples TRBV19 to TRBJ2-7, with TRBD1 as a possible D gene (6 bases). The V gene lost 3 bases and the J gene lost 2 bases, with 8 bases spanning the gap. Germline loops: CDR1 LNHDA, CDR2 SQIVND (reference sequence). The CDR3 contains 13 residues. CDR3 nucleotides: TGTGCCAGTAGTATGAGGGGGACCTACGAGCAGTACTTC. The encoded protein is CASSMRGTYEQYF. Using reference TRBV19 and TRBJ2-7 for the parts outside the CDR3, the full variable domain is DGGITQSPKYLFRKEGQNVTLSCEQNLNHDAMYWYRQDPGQGLRLIYYSQIVNDFQKGDIAEGYSVSREKKESFPLTVTSAQKNPTAFYLCASSMRGTYEQYFGPGTRLTVT.